This T cell receptor (beta chain) was documented in a study of T cell responses to AZD1222 COVID-19 vaccine. Whole-study results and caveats: Seropositivity was recorded at baseline in only 6 or 7 AZD1222 recipients. Breadth and depth of Spike-specific TCRs rose after two AZD1222 doses. Sampling captured repertoires only after the peak T cell response. The study found vaccine-associated CD4 TCRs spanning spike, dominant at 160-218 and 743-854.

The protocol was immunoSEQ multiplex PCR, while the TCRdb copy is restricted to in-frame clones and leaves out a portion. This table has 150,000 to 200,000 clones, 90% to 95% appearing once. CDR1 LNHDA and CDR2 SQIVND come from the germline V gene (reference sequence). This CDR3 region has 16 residues. The V end was cut by 5 bases, the J end by 0 bases, with 15 bases between. Of note for this clone: Its antigen is unidentified.

The source was peripheral blood, collected on day 0 of AZD1222 vaccination. The clonotype was recovered from an adult in good health. The chain uses TRBV19 and TRBJ2-3; no firm D call. As DNA, the CDR3 is TGTGCCAGTAGTCCCCCCGGAGCCAGAAGCACAGATACGCAGTATTTT. It encodes CASSPPGARSTDTQYF.